The 13 T cell receptor beta chains below all came from one sample that was sequenced in a study of tumor-infiltrating lymphocytes in oesophageal squamous cell carcinoma. MiXCR, run by TCRdb on the PCR reads, gives a single entry per CDR3 protein. The sample contains around 12,000 distinct CDR3 sequences, 45% to 70% of which appear only once. Sequencing was performed on esophageal tumor tissue. These TCRs come from a female donor with esophageal squamous cell carcinoma.

Sample share makes this clonotype medium-sized. The chain recombines TRBV7-2 with TRBJ1-4; 7 bases agree with TRBD1. Germline lookup yields CDR1 SGHTA and CDR2 FQGNSA. CDR3 length: 17 residues. The ends lost 7 bases at V and 1 base at J; junction bases unmatched: 12. The DNA of the CDR3 is TGTGCCAGCAAAAAGGGGGCGGCGGTTGGAACTAATGAAAAACTGTTTTTT. It encodes CASKKGAAVGTNEKLFF.

The V gene is TRBV6-2 or TRBV6-3, the J gene TRBJ2-5; 7 positions agree with TRBD1. Trimming removed 6 bases from V and 5 bases from J; junction bases left unmatched: 9. The CDR3 spans 14 residues. Germline lookup yields CDR1 MNHEY and CDR2 SVGEGT. CDR3 amino acids: CASRLAGGVETQYF. The CDR3 DNA follows: TGTGCCAGCAGGCTAGCAGGGGGAGTGGAGACCCAGTACTTC.

This clonotype has more than one count but fewer than ten. V gene TRBV19 combines with J gene TRBJ1-4; D is ambiguous. Germline CDR1 is LNHDA and CDR2 is SQIVND (reference sequence). V shed 7 bases and J shed 10 bases, with 13 bases lying between them. CDR3 length equals 12 residues. CDR3 loop: CASNISGGKLFF. The CDR3 region has the DNA TGTGCCAGTAATATCTCGGGTGGAAAACTGTTTTTT.

This clonotype was seen at least ten times. The chain combines TRBV5-1 with TRBJ1-2; D unclear. V dropped 0 bases and J dropped 4 bases, with 10 bases sitting between them. Per germline, CDR1 SGHRS and CDR2 YFSETQ. CDR3 length: 14 residues. The CDR3 protein is CASSLEARIYGYTF. CDR3 DNA sequence: TGCGCCAGCAGCTTGGAGGCGAGGATCTATGGCTACACCTTC.

This chain joins TRBV6-5 and TRBJ2-4; D is uncertain. The DNA end is more similar to TRBJ2-1, so the J call may be wrong. The germline gives CDR1 MNHEY, CDR2 SVGAGI. The CDR3 totals 11 residues. DNA of the CDR3: TGTGCCAGCAGAAATCCTAATGAGCAGTTCTTC. Amino acid sequence: CASRNPNEQFF.

This clonotype was counted between two and nine times. The chain joins TRBV7-6 to TRBJ2-7; perhaps TRBD2 as D (5 bases). The V end was cut by 4 bases, the J end by 0 bases, with 7 bases between. This CDR3 region has 13 residues. CDR1 and CDR2 from the germline V gene are SGHVS and FNYEAQ. CDR3 bases: TGTGCCAGCAGCTCTAGCCACTCCTACGAGCAGTACTTC. It yields the protein CASSSSHSYEQYF.

This clonotype was found a few times. The rearrangement joins TRBV7-6 to TRBJ2-2, with D possibly TRBD2 on 6 matching bases. The CDR3 length is 15 residues. Germline values: CDR1 SGHVS, CDR2 FNYEAQ. V was trimmed by 8 bases and J by 1 base, leaving 14 bases between them. In nucleotides, the CDR3 is TGTGCCAGCGCGACTAGGCGGGAGAACACCGGGGAGCTGTTTTTT. Its protein is CASATRRENTGELFF. The full variable domain, rest sourced from reference TRBV7-6 and TRBJ2-2, is GAGVSQSPRYKVTKRGQDVALRCDPISGHVSLYWYRQALGQGPEFLTYFNYEAQQDKSGLPNDRFSAERPEGSISTLTIQRTEQRDSAMYRCASATRRENTGELFFGEGSRLTVL.

This clonotype was detected a few times. The V and J genes are TRBV5-5 and TRBJ2-7, with TRBD1 matching over 7 bases. CDR1 SGHKS and CDR2 YYEKEE come from the germline V gene (reference sequence). The CDR3 loop spans 14 amino acids. Unmatched junction bases numbered 7, after V lost 3 bases and J lost 4 bases. The CDR3 protein is CASSSVGGYYEQYF. The CDR3 coding sequence is TGTGCCAGCAGCTCGGTAGGGGGCTATTACGAGCAGTACTTC.

A note on this clonotype: The conserved final phenylalanine or tryptophan is absent from the CDR3, which likely points to a read error. It is unclear where the CDR3 begins or ends on the DNA, so no DNA is shown, and the CDR3 is as TCRdb lists it. V is TRBV11-2 and J is TRBJ2-3; the table's D call TRBD1 went unverified against the DNA. The CDR3 is made up of 19 amino acids, end residues included. The germline V gene has CDR1 SGHAT and CDR2 FQNNGV. CDR3 sequence reads: CASSLSDRGTSNYGYTFGP.

The chain uses TRBV6-1 and TRBJ2-1; 8 nucleotides line up with TRBD1. Germline assignment: CDR1 MNHNS and CDR2 SASEGT. This CDR3 has 20 residues. Trimming at V came to 6 bases and at J to 0 bases, leaving 19 bases not matched to a gene. In nucleotides, the CDR3 is TGTGCCAGCAGAAAAACCCAGGGGGCTCGGTCCGCGAGCTCCTACAATGAGCAGTTCTTC. This encodes CASRKTQGARSASSYNEQFF.

The V gene is TRBV7-2, the J gene TRBJ2-1; D tentatively fits TRBD1 or TRBD2 (5 bases each). The end of the DNA fits TRBJ2-7 better, so the J call may be wrong. Germline CDR1 reads SGHTA; CDR2 reads FQGNSA. This CDR3 is built from 15 residues. CDR3 in amino acids: CASSLNIGAIYEQYF. CDR3 nucleotides: TGTGCCAGCAGCTTAAATATCGGGGCCATTTACGAGCAGTACTTC.

The chain joins TRBV7-9 to TRBJ1-1, with D perhaps TRBD2 (6 bases). The DNA end favors TRBJ2-3, so the J call may be wrong. The CDR3 loop spans 15 amino acids. The germline CDR1 and CDR2 sequences are SEHNR and FQNEAQ (reference sequence). The DNA for the CDR3 is TGTGCCAGCAGCTTATTCGGCGGGGACACAGATACGCAGTATTTT. This sequence encodes CASSLFGGDTDTQYF.

In this sample, this clonotype turned up a few times. The V and J genes are TRBV7-3 and TRBJ2-3; TRBD1 matches at 7 bases. This CDR3 region has 14 residues. CDR1 SGHTA and CDR2 FQGTGA come from the germline V gene. V lost 5 bases and J lost 4; bases outside the gene matches: 6. The CDR3 bases are TGTGCCAGCAGCCGACAGGGTGGGCCAGATACGCAGTATTTT. Amino acids: CASSRQGGPDTQYF.